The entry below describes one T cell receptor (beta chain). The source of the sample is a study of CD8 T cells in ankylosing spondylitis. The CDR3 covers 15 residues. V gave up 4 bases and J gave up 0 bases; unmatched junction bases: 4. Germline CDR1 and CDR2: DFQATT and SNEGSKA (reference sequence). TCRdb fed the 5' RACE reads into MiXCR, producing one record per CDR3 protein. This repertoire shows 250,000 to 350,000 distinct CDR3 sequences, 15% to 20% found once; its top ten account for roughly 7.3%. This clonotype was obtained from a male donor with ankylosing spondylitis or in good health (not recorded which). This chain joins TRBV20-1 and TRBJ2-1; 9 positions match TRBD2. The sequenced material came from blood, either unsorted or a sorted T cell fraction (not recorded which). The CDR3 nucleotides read TGCAGTGCTATAGCGGGGGTCTTCTCCTACAATGAGCAGTTCTTC. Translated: CSAIAGVFSYNEQFF.